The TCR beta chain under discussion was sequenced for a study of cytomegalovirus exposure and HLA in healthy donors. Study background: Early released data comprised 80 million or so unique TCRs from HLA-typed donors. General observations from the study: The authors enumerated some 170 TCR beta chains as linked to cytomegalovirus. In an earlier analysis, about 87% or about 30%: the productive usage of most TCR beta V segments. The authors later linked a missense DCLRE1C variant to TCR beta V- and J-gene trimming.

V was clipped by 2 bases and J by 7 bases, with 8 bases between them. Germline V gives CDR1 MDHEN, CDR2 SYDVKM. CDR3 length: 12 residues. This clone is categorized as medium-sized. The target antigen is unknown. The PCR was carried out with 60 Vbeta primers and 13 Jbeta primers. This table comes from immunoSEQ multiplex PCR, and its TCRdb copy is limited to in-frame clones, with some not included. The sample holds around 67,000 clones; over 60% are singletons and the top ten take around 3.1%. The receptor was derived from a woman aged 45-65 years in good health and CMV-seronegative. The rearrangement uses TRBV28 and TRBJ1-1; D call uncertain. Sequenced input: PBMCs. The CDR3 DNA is TGTGCCAGCAGTTTAGCCCGGTTTGAAGCTTTCTTT. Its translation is CASSLARFEAFF.